Listed here is a single T cell receptor beta chain. Per the authors' pipeline: Amplification with reference gene primers provided the estimates of nucleated cell counts. Using immunoSEQ multiplex PCR, the repertoire was profiled, and TCRdb retains in-frame clones only, with some absent. V and J calls plus clone size are reproduced from that table; the DNA served to infer D and trimming. The profile shows roughly 200,000 clones, about four fifths of them singletons. The data stem from a study of blood T cell repertoires in COVID-19. Study-level information: Acute-phase and convalescent COVID-19 samples originated in the United States, Italy and Spain. The analysed material was cDNA or gDNA that came from T cells, B-cell-depleted T cells, or PBMCs.

CDR3 length equals 15 residues. From germline, CDR1 is SGHVS and CDR2 FQNEAQ. The junction had 9 bases not matched to a gene; V was cut back by 4 bases and J by 4 bases. The sequenced sample was peripheral blood. The chain joins TRBV7-8 to TRBJ2-5; 7 positions agree with TRBD1. The receptor was isolated from a man in his fifties with active or convalescent COVID-19. The CDR3 DNA is TGTGCCAGCAGCTCGGCGACAGGGTGGGTAGAGACCCAGTACTTC. It translates to CASSSATGWVETQYF.